This TCR beta chain was observed in a study of T cell responses to AZD1222 COVID-19 vaccine. Study-level findings and limits: Donor demographics were predominantly white British with a female majority; clonal diversity may be underestimated. Epitopes outside B.1.351 and B.1.1.7 mutated regions reportedly drew nearly half of spike TCRs.

Sequenced by immunoSEQ multiplex PCR; TCRdb stores in-frame clones only, minus some. The sample has 50,000 to 65,000 clones, roughly 90% seen once; the top ten hold roughly 15%. The table lists this clone with a few counts. Its antigen remains unidentified. Recipients boosted at about 4 weeks or about 12 weeks are pooled. CDR1 GTSNPN and CDR2 SVGIG come from the germline V gene (reference sequence). Trimming stripped 2 bases from V and 2 bases from J, with 12 bases between. The CDR3 extends over 14 amino acids. This receptor was taken from an adult who received the AZD1222 COVID-19 vaccine. The chain carries TRBV30 and TRBJ1-2; TRBD1 is a possible D gene (5 bases). Sequenced material: peripheral blood, taken 28 days after the second AZD1222 dose. The CDR3 protein is CAWSLKTVNYGYTF. In DNA form, the CDR3 reads TGTGCCTGGAGTCTTAAGACAGTGAACTATGGCTACACCTTC. The full variable domain, rest sourced from reference TRBV30 and TRBJ1-2, is SQTIHQWPATLVQPVGSPLSLECTVEGTSNPNLYWYRQAAGRGLQLLFYSVGIGQISSEVPQNLSASRPQDRQFILSSKKLLLSDSGFYLCAWSLKTVNYGYTFGSGTRLTVV.